This TCR beta chain originates from a study of blood T cell repertoires in COVID-19 (dated by TCRdb to 2020 to 2021). Turning to the overall study: Samples covering the acute and convalescent phases of COVID-19 were provided by collaborators in the United States, Italy and Spain. The material from the prospective study consisted of cDNA or gDNA derived from T cells, B-cell-depleted T cells, or PBMCs. Subjects who had been exposed to COVID-19, were actively infected with it, or had recovered from it provided the deeply sampled blood TCRbeta repertoires that made up the dataset. The repertoires were released in a freely available public database meant as a resource for research on the immune response to SARS-CoV-2. The samples were drawn from two sources: the first 160 participants of the ongoing ImmuneRACE study, and fewer than 1,500 subjects contributed by 6 global collaborators. A de-identified subject ID, COVID-19 status, age in years and sex were almost always included in the sample metadata. Where available, HLA class I and class II types were obtained from metadata supplied by the sample provider rather than from assay-based typing. Study-level results and caveats: How much clinical and demographic metadata was included differed by source and by participant, and the metadata was provided uncurated.

Spanning cysteine to phenylalanine, the CDR3 consists of 13 amino acids. The CDR3 DNA has 39 bases and is translated from base 1. Based on the germline V gene, the CDR1 and CDR2 sequences are MDHEN and SYDVKM. At the junction V is shortened by 7 bases and J by 1 base, with 11 bases in between. Enrolling through a virtual design, the prospective study's participants ranged in age from roughly 18 to 90 years and lived across some 22 United States geographic areas. In the prospective study, participants were assigned to cohorts based on the clinical history participants reported in a screening survey and a study questionnaire. Recovered participants in ImmuneRACE Cohort 3 were defined by two consecutive negative NP/OP PCR tests, clearance by a healthcare professional, or resolution of symptoms. Mobile phlebotomists in the prospective study collected whole blood, serum and a nasopharyngeal or oropharyngeal swab from every participant. Participants in the prospective study had the option to provide additional blood draws and questionnaires over a roughly two-month period. Before DNA extraction, prospective study blood samples were shipped either frozen or at room temperature.

Comment on this clone: No antigen is known for it. No much larger clonotype is one base removed from it; base qualities were not supplied.

TCRbeta CDR3 regions were amplified from genomic DNA by means of the immunoSEQ Assay, a bias-controlled multiplex PCR. Per the original workflow: The number of nucleated cells in each sample was estimated from the amplification of reference gene primers within the assay. To quantify the absolute abundance of each unique TCRbeta CDR3 rearrangement, sequence reads were collapsed and filtered. For each sample, productive Simpson clonality was calculated as the square root of Simpson's diversity index across productive rearrangements. Sourced from immuneACCESS, this table was stored by TCRdb with only in-frame sequences that have V and J called. A share of the clones is absent; for the studies checked, an unresolved V gene accounts for under half, and the remainder has no known explanation. V and J calls and clone size follow that table, whereas D and trimming were derived from the DNA. The sample includes 300,000 to 400,000 clones, with more than 85% observed a single time. Roughly 1% of the sample is in the top ten clones.

This TCR was sampled from a woman younger than 45 who had recovered from COVID-19. Sequences were obtained from PBMCs or T cells enriched from blood (not recorded which). The chain is made from TRBV28 and TRBJ2-7; D gene: possibly TRBD2, on 7 matching bases. DNA sequence: TGTGCCAGCAAGGGGGGGCAATCCTACGAGCAGTACTTC. This sequence encodes CASKGGQSYEQYF.